Listed here are 21 T cell receptor beta chains from one sample, sequenced in a study of blood T cell repertoires in COVID-19. TCRdb's table, derived via immunoSEQ multiplex PCR, lists solely in-frame clones and lacks some. In the table there are some 130,000 clones, roughly four fifths of which are singletons. Sequencing was performed on PBMCs or T cells enriched from blood (not recorded which). The receptors stem from a man aged 25-45 years who had recovered from COVID-19.

The chain uses TRBV2 and TRBJ2-5; D is ambiguous. V lost 3 bases and J lost 5, with 10 bases in between. The CDR3 is 13 amino acids. Germline-derived CDR1 and CDR2 are SNHLY and FYNNEI. The CDR3 spells CASSDTVPETQYF. The DNA of the CDR3 is TGTGCCAGCAGTGACACGGTTCCGGAGACCCAGTACTTC.

J is TRBJ1-1 and V is TRBV10-3; D is uncertain. The ends were cut back, 6 bases at V and 0 bases at J, with 11 bases in the middle. The CDR3 contains 14 residues. Germline V CDR1 and CDR2: ENHRY, SYGVKD. CDR3 nucleotide sequence: TGTGCCATCAGGGGCAGTTCCATGAACACTGAAGCTTTCTTT. It yields the protein CAIRGSSMNTEAFF.

The gene calls are TRBV30 and TRBJ2-2, with D possibly being TRBD2 (5 bases). The CDR3 is made up of 13 amino acids. Between the trimmed V and J ends, which lost 2 bases and 4 bases, there was a span of 8 bases. Germline V CDR1 and CDR2: GTSNPN, SVGIG (reference sequence). The CDR3 protein is CAWSRTGTGELFF. The CDR3 DNA sequence: TGTGCCTGGAGTCGGACTGGCACCGGGGAGCTGTTTTTT.

This clone was detected once. This sequence joins TRBV3-1 (or the pseudogene TRBV3-2) and TRBJ2-2, with TRBD1 matching 10 bases. Trimming at V came to 3 bases and at J to 5 bases, leaving 6 bases not matched to a gene. CDR3 length equals 16 residues. Germline values: CDR1 LGHDT, CDR2 YNNKEL (reference sequence). The DNA of the CDR3 is TGTGCCAGCAGCCAGCGCTGGGACAGGGGAACCGGGGAGCTGTTTTTT. It encodes CASSQRWDRGTGELFF.

V and J are TRBV29-1 and TRBJ2-3; 9 bases fit TRBD2. From germline, CDR1 is SQVTM and CDR2 ANQGSEA. The CDR3 has 15 residues. V gave up 4 bases and J gave up 4 bases; unmatched junction bases: 9. Here the CDR3 reads CSVAFAGGGADTQYF. In nucleotides, the CDR3 is TGCAGCGTTGCTTTCGCGGGAGGGGGCGCAGATACGCAGTATTTT.

V is TRBV29-1 and J is TRBJ1-2, with D unresolved. In germline, CDR1 is SQVTM, CDR2 ANQGSEA. V lost 3 bases and J 6 bases, leaving 8 bases between the germline ends. The CDR3 runs 11 residues. The CDR3 protein is CSVEYGNGYTF. As DNA, the CDR3 is TGCAGCGTTGAGTACGGGAATGGCTACACCTTC. The complete variable domain, with remaining parts taken from reference TRBV29-1 and TRBJ1-2, reads SAVISQKPSRDICQRGTSLTIQCQVDSQVTMMFWYRQQPGQSLTLIATANQGSEATYESGFVIDKFPISRPNLTFSTLTVSNMSPEDSSIYLCSVEYGNGYTFGSGTRLTVV.

The V and J genes are TRBV28 and TRBJ2-7, with 10 bases lining up with TRBD2. CDR1 is MDHEN and CDR2 is SYDVKM in the germline V gene. CDR3 length: 19 amino acids. After removal of 5 bases from V and 2 bases from J, the junction contained 18 bases not matched to a gene. The CDR3 nucleotides read TGTGCCAGCAGTACACGAATAAGGCTAGCGGGAGAAAGGACCTACGAGCAGTACTTC. Its protein product is CASSTRIRLAGERTYEQYF.

This rearrangement joins TRBV6-5 to TRBJ2-7; a weak D match, TRBD1 (5 bases). V was trimmed by 6 bases and J by 5 bases, leaving 20 bases between them. The CDR3 has 15 amino acids. Per germline, CDR1 MNHEY and CDR2 SVGAGI. Written as DNA, the CDR3 is TGTGCCAGCAGACACGTCTGTCAGGGTTGGCACGAGCAGTACGTC. Translated: CASRHVCQGWHEQYV.

With respect to this clone: Other DNA sequences of this sample code for an identical CDR3. The chain carries TRBV19 and TRBJ1-2; possible D gene TRBD1, 6 bases. Germline V gene lookup returns CDR1 LNHDA and CDR2 SQIVND (reference sequence). The CDR3 runs 14 residues. V was pared by 0 bases and J by 4 bases, with 9 bases between. The CDR3 region is CASSIDQGSYGYTF. The CDR3 DNA is TGTGCCAGTAGTATAGACCAGGGGTCCTATGGCTACACCTTC.

J is TRBJ2-7 and V is TRBV2, with D unresolved. The germline V gene has CDR1 SNHLY and CDR2 FYNNEI. CDR3 size: 12 residues. Trimming shortened V by 7 bases and J by 0 bases, and 7 bases separated the two germline ends. The DNA for the CDR3 is TGTGCCAGCAATCCGTACTCCTACGAGCAGTACTTC. Translation gives CASNPYSYEQYF.

CDR3: CASSLGGYRVSGETQYF. In DNA form, the CDR3 reads TGTGCCAGCAGCCTAGGCGGGTACAGGGTTTCGGGAGAGACCCAGTACTTC. The chain couples TRBV7-9 to TRBJ2-5; weak D call: TRBD1 (6 bases). Between the trimmed V and J ends, which lost 5 bases and 4 bases, there was a span of 23 bases. Per the germline V gene, CDR1 is SEHNR and CDR2 is FQNEAQ (reference sequence). The CDR3 is made up of 17 amino acids.

This chain links TRBV5-1 with TRBJ2-2, with D maybe TRBD1 (5 bases). V was shortened by 5 bases and J by 7 bases, with 15 bases between the two germline ends. This CDR3 has 14 amino acids. Germline CDR1 reads SGHRS; CDR2 reads YFSETQ. CDR3 bases: TGCGCCAGCAGACTATACAGGTCCGACGGGGAGCTGTTTTTT. It codes for CASRLYRSDGELFF.

The sample holds a few counts of this clone. This sequence joins TRBV27 and TRBJ1-1; no definite D call. CDR1 and CDR2 from the germline V gene are MNHEY and SMNVEV (reference sequence). The CDR3 runs 17 residues. V was shortened by 0 bases and J by 0 bases, with 14 bases between the two germline ends. The CDR3: CASSLSLWTGMNTEAFF. The CDR3 bases are TGTGCCAGCAGTTTATCCCTTTGGACGGGGATGAACACTGAAGCTTTCTTT.

V usage is TRBV10-1 and J usage is TRBJ2-5; TRBD2 agrees at 10 bases. The ends lost 8 bases at V and 2 bases at J; junction bases unmatched: 8. The germline CDR1 and CDR2 sequences are WNHNN and SYGVQD (reference sequence). The CDR3 length is 15 residues. CDR3 protein: CASATSGIRQETQYF. CDR3 nucleotide sequence: TGCGCCAGCGCCACTAGCGGGATAAGACAAGAGACCCAGTACTTC.

This clone was detected only a few times. V usage is TRBV5-4 and J usage is TRBJ2-1, with 10 nucleotides matching TRBD1. This CDR3 has 15 residues. V dropped 3 bases and J dropped 7; count of bases not matched to a gene: 7. Per the germline V gene, CDR1 is SGHNT and CDR2 is YYREEE (reference sequence). The CDR3 spells CASSWGTGERNEQFF. The CDR3 nucleotides are TGTGCCAGCAGCTGGGGGACAGGGGAGCGAAATGAGCAGTTCTTC.

This clone was found once. The chain carries TRBV13 and TRBJ1-1; no definite D call. The CDR3 sequence is 15 residues long. Germline CDR1 PRHDT, CDR2 FYEKMQ (reference sequence). V gave up 0 bases and J gave up 1 base, with 9 bases separating them. CDR3: CASSLGLRGNTEAFF. CDR3 sequence (DNA): TGTGCCAGCAGCTTAGGACTGCGGGGGAACACTGAAGCTTTCTTT.

The rearrangement uses TRBV6-2 or TRBV6-3 and TRBJ2-7; TRBD2 matches at 7 bases. J lost 1 base, V lost 2 bases, and 5 bases had no gene match. The CDR3 length is 15 residues. Germline assignment: CDR1 MNHEY and CDR2 SVGEGT. Here the CDR3 reads CASSYGQGGSYEQYV. CDR3 DNA: TGTGCCAGCAGTTACGGGCAGGGAGGGTCCTACGAGCAGTACGTC.

This chain uses TRBV18 with TRBJ1-1, with 9 bases identical to TRBD1. CDR3 length: 16 residues. J lost 0 bases, V lost 6 bases, and 8 bases had no gene match. Germline values: CDR1 KGHSH, CDR2 LQKENI. CDR3 sequence reads: CASSADRGNMNTEAFF. CDR3 coding DNA: TGTGCCAGCTCTGCCGACAGGGGGAATATGAACACTGAAGCTTTCTTT.

V usage is TRBV7-2 and J usage is TRBJ1-4; TRBD1 is a possible D gene (5 bases). V lost 7 bases and J lost 7, with 13 bases in between. Germline V gene data show CDR1 as SGHTA and CDR2 as FQGNSA. CDR3 size: 13 residues. In nucleotides, the CDR3 is TGTGCCAGCACCTCGGCGGGGGGTGAAAAACTGTTTTTT. Amino acid sequence: CASTSAGGEKLFF.

This chain connects TRBV15 to TRBJ1-6; possibly TRBD1 for D (6 bases). The CDR3 is 15 residues long. Germline CDR1 LNHNV, CDR2 YYDKDF (reference sequence). V gave up 0 bases and J gave up 8 bases, with 11 bases separating them. CDR3 loop: CATSRDRGWDSPLHF. CDR3 nucleotide sequence: TGTGCCACCAGCAGAGATAGGGGGTGGGATTCACCCCTCCACTTT.

The chain carries TRBV25-1 and TRBJ2-1; 8 nucleotides align to TRBD1. Germline loops: CDR1 MGHDK, CDR2 SYGVNS. The CDR3 contains 14 residues. V lost 4 bases and J lost 8; bases outside the gene matches: 7. This chain's CDR3 is CASSASRQGYEQFF. As DNA, the CDR3 is TGTGCCAGCAGTGCGAGCCGACAGGGGTATGAGCAGTTCTTC.